The next 2 T cell receptor beta chains were all read from a single sample in a study of T-cell reconstitution after alpha-beta-depleted transplantation in children. Unique molecular identifiers were used in preparing the TCRbeta library. TCRdb independently ran MiXCR on the PCR reads; one entry per CDR3 protein. This table has approximately 400,000 distinct CDR3 sequences, about 11% appearing once. The material sequenced was PBMCs from the stem cell graft donor, taken from the stem cell graft. The receptors come from a human donor who donated a stem cell graft to a child with acute myeloid leukemia.

The chain carries TRBV7-2 and TRBJ2-3, with TRBD2 as a possible D gene (5 bases). The CDR3 loop spans 14 amino acids. V lost 3 bases, J lost 1 base, and 8 bases lay in between. Germline V gene data show CDR1 as SGHTA and CDR2 as FQGNSA. The CDR3 DNA follows: TGTGCCAGCAGCTTCTCAGCGGGCACAGATACGCAGTATTTT. Its protein product is CASSFSAGTDTQYF.

The genes are TRBV12-3 or TRBV12-4 and TRBJ1-2, with D maybe TRBD1 (5 bases). This CDR3 comprises 12 residues. The ends were cut back, 3 bases at V and 8 bases at J, with 10 bases in the middle. The CDR3 reads CASSFGTVGYTF. The CDR3 coding sequence is TGTGCCAGCAGTTTTGGGACCGTGGGCTACACCTTC.